This TCR beta chain was captured by sequencing in a study of technical replicates of blood from four donors. Clones were read by immunoSEQ multiplex PCR, and TCRdb kept only the in-frame ones, dropping some. In the table there are 50,000 to 65,000 clones, around 93% of which are singletons. This clonotype was obtained from a human donor in good health. Some clones in this sample may be carry-over from other donors' samples. Sequencing was carried out using PBMCs.

The CDR3 sequence: CASTMGALSPYEQYF. The CDR3 DNA sequence: TGTGCCAGCACCATGGGAGCCCTAAGCCCCTACGAGCAGTACTTC. This sequence joins TRBV11-2 and TRBJ2-7, with a tentative D call TRBD2 (5 bases). This CDR3 contains 15 residues. Trimming stripped 7 bases from V and 2 bases from J, with 18 bases between. Germline CDR1 is SGHAT and CDR2 is FQNNGV.